These 11 T cell receptor beta chains came from one sample sequenced in a study of shared clonotypes between healthy human individuals. The method was immunoSEQ multiplex PCR; TCRdb's version includes in-frame clones alone and lacks a portion of them. The data show 1.5 million to 2.5 million clones, over 85% seen once. Naive CD8 cells were CD45RO-negative, positively selected for CCR7, excluding terminally differentiated effector memory CD45RA+ cells. Sequences were obtained from naive CD8+ T cells sorted from blood. The receptors were sampled from a man between 18 and 35 years old in good health.

The chain carries TRBV27 and TRBJ2-5; D is perhaps TRBD2 (7 bases). Germline CDR1 and CDR2: MNHEY and SMNVEV (reference sequence). Trimming removed 4 bases from V and 5 bases from J, with 14 bases in between. This CDR3 spans 14 amino acids. CDR3 residues: CASSYGGPGETQYF. The CDR3 coding sequence is TGTGCCAGCAGTTACGGGGGGCCGGGTGAGACCCAGTACTTC.

The CDR3 region is CSVEGRDPSTDTQYF. CDR3 nucleotide sequence: TGCAGCGTTGAAGGGCGGGACCCTAGCACAGATACGCAGTATTTT. This chain joins TRBV29-1 and TRBJ2-3, with a possible D match to TRBD2 (6 bases). The length of the CDR3 is 15 residues. CDR1 SQVTM and CDR2 ANQGSEA come from the germline V gene. V dropped 1 base and J dropped 0 bases, with 11 bases sitting between them.

The genes are TRBV28 and TRBJ2-5, with a possible D match to TRBD1 (6 bases). V shed 5 bases and J shed 3 bases, with 28 bases lying between them. The CDR3 contains 19 residues. Germline lookup yields CDR1 MDHEN and CDR2 SYDVKM. Written as DNA, the CDR3 is TGTGCCAGCAGTCTCGCCGAGACTCATACCGGGACATTGGAAGAGACCCAGTACTTC. It encodes CASSLAETHTGTLEETQYF.

This rearrangement joins TRBV27 to TRBJ2-7; 11 bases line up with TRBD2. Germline lookup yields CDR1 MNHEY and CDR2 SMNVEV (reference sequence). The CDR3 contains 15 residues. V trimming: 3 bases; J trimming: 4 bases; junction bases outside the gene matches: 5. The CDR3 DNA is TGTGCCAGCAGTTTTTTCGGGACTAGCGGTTACGAGCAGTACTTC. Translation gives CASSFFGTSGYEQYF.

The V gene is TRBV19, the J gene TRBJ1-4; no clear D. This CDR3 region has 12 residues. Germline CDR1 LNHDA, CDR2 SQIVND (reference sequence). V dropped 3 bases and J dropped 8 bases, with 7 bases sitting between them. For the CDR3, the DNA is TGTGCCAGTAGTATTGCAGCCGAAAAACTGTTTTTT. It codes for CASSIAAEKLFF.

V usage is TRBV7-9 and J usage is TRBJ1-2; D gene uncertain. The CDR3 spans 16 residues. Germline CDR1 reads SEHNR; CDR2 reads FQNEAQ (reference sequence). With 3 bases removed from V and 4 bases from J, the gap between germline ends came to 18 bases. The CDR3 DNA reads TGTGCCAGCAGCTTCGAGCCGGCAGCTTCGTTCTATGGCTACACCTTC. The encoded protein is CASSFEPAASFYGYTF.

This clone showed up just once. The chain uses TRBV6-1 and TRBJ1-1; possible D gene TRBD1, 6 bases. Trimming stripped 2 bases from V and 4 bases from J, with 17 bases between. Germline V gives CDR1 MNHNS, CDR2 SASEGT. This CDR3 has 16 amino acids. The CDR3 coding sequence is TGTGCCAGCAGTGAAAGGGGGAGGGGGACTATCACTGAAGCTTTCTTT. Translating gives CASSERGRGTITEAFF.

This clone has just a few counts. CDR3 region: CATRGKGGNYGYTF. CDR3 in DNA: TGCGCCACCCGGGGGAAGGGAGGGAACTATGGCTACACCTTC. The V call is TRBV4-1, the J call TRBJ1-2; a possible D gene is TRBD1 (5 bases). The germline CDR1 and CDR2 sequences are MGHRA and YSYEKL. The CDR3 covers 14 residues. Trimming pared 10 bases from V and 2 bases from J, leaving 17 bases between.

The chain combines TRBV9 with TRBJ2-3, with TRBD2 matching over 9 bases. The germline CDR1 and CDR2 sequences are SGDLS and YYNGEE. The CDR3 runs 17 residues. J was trimmed by 8 bases and V by 4 bases; bases with no gene match: 17. The CDR3: CASSPPTETSGRGTQYF. CDR3 coding DNA: TGTGCCAGCAGCCCACCTACTGAGACTAGCGGAAGAGGTACGCAGTATTTT.

This chain links TRBV11-2 with TRBJ1-2; 7 bases are a match to TRBD1. Germline V gene sequence: CDR1 SGHAT, CDR2 FQNNGV. This CDR3 has 16 residues. Losses at the gene ends were 1 base for V and 4 bases for J; bases not matched to a gene: 9. This CDR3 reads CASSLAPDRVSYGYTF. The CDR3 coding sequence is TGTGCCAGCAGCTTAGCACCAGACAGGGTCAGCTATGGCTACACCTTC.

The V and J genes are TRBV5-6 and TRBJ2-1; a weak D match, TRBD1 (6 bases). Trimming shortened V by 4 bases and J by 4 bases, and 12 bases separated the two germline ends. Germline V lookup: CDR1 SGHDT, CDR2 YYEEEE. The CDR3 has 14 amino acids. The CDR3, as DNA: TGTGCCAGCAGCGAAGGACAGTTTTACAATGAGCAGTTCTTC. It encodes CASSEGQFYNEQFF.